The clone carrying this T cell receptor beta chain was observed a few times. The source of the sample is a study of naive and memory T cell subsets. Sequential positive selection took CD4 T cells first, then CD8 T cells. Two oligonucleotides, mixed equimolar, formed the beta constant-region primer covering TRBC1 and TRBC2. Four rounds of PCR amplified the ligated cDNA using nested alpha and beta constant-region primers plus SP2. In TCRdb, the UMI-ligation and nested PCR reads were re-called with MiXCR into one record per CDR3 protein. In the table there are 8,500 to 10,000 distinct CDR3 sequences, around 5.6% of which are singletons. The TCR sequence derives from a human donor in good health. The sequenced material came from CD4+ TEMRA cells from blood. Described subset: effector memory re-expressing CD45RA, CD45RA+ CD27-.

The CDR3 region has the DNA TGCAGTGCTAGGTTTTTAGCGGGAGGGCCGAGGCGGAATGAGCAGTTCTTC. Translated: CSARFLAGGPRRNEQFF. The chain combines TRBV20-1 with TRBJ2-1, with 11 bases that match TRBD2. Germline-derived CDR1 and CDR2 are DFQATT and SNEGSKA (reference sequence). Trimming cost V 3 bases and J 7 bases; bases outside gene matches: 14. The CDR3 runs 17 residues.